This is a list of T cell receptor beta chains from one sample in a study of T cells after posttransplantation cyclophosphamide. The repertoire was sequenced with immunoSEQ multiplex PCR; TCRdb's copy has only in-frame clones and lacks some. The table lists tens of thousands of clones, 93% of them singletons. Input material: PBMCs. The receptors originated from a woman aged 25 to 39 in good health and a related stem cell transplant donor. Each CDR3 is given with its conserved first and last residue. A D gene is named only where the DNA matches it firmly. Expanded clones get a size class; other rows say once, few or many, or leave the size out.

v_gene	j_gene	abundance	d_gene	CDR3aa	CDR3nt
TRBV6-5	TRBJ2-5	few	-	CASGQPQETQYF	TGTGCCAGCGGTCAGCCCCAAGAGACCCAGTACTTC
TRBV14	TRBJ1-2	-	TRBD1	CASSQGTGKNYVYTF	TGTGCCAGCAGCCAGGGGACAGGGAAGAACTATGTCTACACCTTC
TRBV19	TRBJ1-1	-	TRBD1	CASSTEGQGRTEAFF	TGTGCCAGTAGTACGGAGGGACAGGGGAGGACTGAAGCTTTCTTT
TRBV6-6	TRBJ2-7	-	-	CASSSMDGYEQYF	TGTGCCAGCAGTTCCATGGACGGCTACGAGCAGTACTTC
TRBV29-1	TRBJ1-3	-	TRBD1	CSVRDRVVFKCGNTIYF	TGCAGCGTGCGGGACAGGGTGGTTTTCAAGTGTGGAAACACCATATATTTT
TRBV27	TRBJ2-2	few	-	CASSPNWGELFF	TGTGCCAGCAGTCCAAATTGGGGGGAGCTGTTTTTT
TRBV7-6	TRBJ1-3	-	-	CASSRTASSGNTIYF	TGTGCCAGCAGCCGGACAGCGAGCTCTGGAAACACCATATATTTT
TRBV7-2	TRBJ2-1	-	TRBD2	CASRVAGRSYNEQFF	TGTGCCAGCAGGGTAGCGGGCCGCTCCTACAATGAGCAGTTCTTC
TRBV2	TRBJ2-4	-	TRBD2	CASSEERGGNIQYF	TGTGCCAGCAGTGAAGAGCGGGGGGGAAACATTCAGTACTTC
TRBV28	TRBJ1-1	once	-	CASSQTGYLNTEAFF	TGTGCCAGCAGTCAAACAGGGTACCTAAACACTGAAGCTTTCTTT
TRBV11-3	TRBJ2-1	-	-	CASSLGTGSGYNEQFF	TGTGCCAGCAGCTTAGGAACAGGTTCTGGGTACAATGAGCAGTTCTTC
TRBV27	TRBJ2-7	-	-	CASSLSRYADYEQYF	TGTGCCAGCAGTTTGTCCCGCTATGCGGACTACGAGCAGTACTTC
TRBV6-1	TRBJ1-1	-	-	CASSDSRVGNTEAFF	TGTGCCAGCAGTGATTCGAGGGTTGGGAACACTGAAGCTTTCTTT
TRBV4-2	TRBJ2-7	once	-	CASSQEGTEVSYEQYF	TGTGCCAGCAGCCAAGAGGGGACCGAAGTCTCCTACGAGCAGTACTTC
TRBV28	TRBJ1-4	once	-	CASTPPGGLGEKLFF	TGTGCCAGCACCCCCCCGGGGGGCTTGGGTGAAAAACTGTTTTTT
TRBV4-3	TRBJ1-6	-	-	CASSQDRETSPLHF	TGCGCCAGCAGCCAAGACAGGGAAACTTCACCCCTCCACTTT
TRBV4-2	TRBJ1-2	-	TRBD1	CASSHEQGRRGGYTF	TGTGCCAGCAGCCACGAACAGGGGAGGCGTGGTGGCTACACCTTC
TRBV7-3	TRBJ2-6	-	-	CASSPAGSGANVLTF	TGTGCCAGCAGCCCAGCGGGCTCTGGGGCCAACGTCCTGACTTTC
TRBV27	TRBJ2-7	-	-	CASSLGGVSSYEQYF	TGTGCCAGCAGTTTAGGAGGGGTTAGCTCCTACGAGCAGTACTTC
TRBV7-9	TRBJ2-1	-	TRBD2	CASSLKFFQRGNEQFF	TGTGCCAGCAGCTTAAAGTTTTTCCAGCGGGGTAATGAGCAGTTCTTC
TRBV5-1	TRBJ2-2	-	TRBD1	CASSSGQTNTGELFF	TGCGCCAGCAGCTCGGGACAGACGAACACCGGGGAGCTGTTTTTT
TRBV9	TRBJ2-5	once	-	CASRTAQETQYF	TGTGCCAGCAGGACGGCGCAAGAGACCCAGTACTTC
TRBV27	TRBJ1-2	-	TRBD1	CASSLTGGHGYGYTF	TGTGCCAGCAGCTTGACAGGGGGCCATGGCTATGGCTACACCTTC
TRBV4-2	TRBJ1-2	few	-	CASSQAPSGYTF	TGTGCCAGCAGCCAAGCCCCTTCTGGCTACACCTTC
TRBV9	TRBJ2-5	-	-	CASSVEGRETQYF	TGTGCCAGCAGCGTAGAAGGGCGAGAGACCCAGTACTTC
TRBV4-3	TRBJ2-3	medium-sized	-	CASSPRGVGNTQYF	TGCGCCAGCAGCCCGCGGGGAGTAGGGAATACGCAGTATTTT
TRBV27	TRBJ2-7	few	-	CASSQQGGGGEQYF	TGTGCCAGCAGTCAACAGGGGGGAGGGGGCGAGCAGTACTTC
TRBV30	TRBJ2-7	-	-	CACRETYEQYF	TGTGCCTGTCGGGAAACCTACGAGCAGTACTTC
TRBV11-1	TRBJ2-5	-	-	CASSLEWLQETQYF	TGTGCCAGCAGCTTAGAATGGTTACAAGAGACCCAGTACTTC
TRBV18	TRBJ2-7	-	-	CASSPWGEQYF	TGTGCCAGCTCACCATGGGGCGAGCAGTACTTC
TRBV6-6	TRBJ2-7	-	-	CASSYSEGAQYF	TGTGCCAGCAGTTACTCTGAGGGAGCGCAGTACTTC
TRBV6-5	TRBJ1-1	-	-	CASSVGPGNTEAFF	TGTGCCAGCAGTGTAGGTCCGGGGAACACTGAAGCTTTCTTT
TRBV5-1	TRBJ2-2	-	-	CASSLDGTGELFF	TGCGCCAGCAGCTTGGACGGCACCGGGGAGCTGTTTTTT
TRBV5-4	TRBJ1-3	-	TRBD1	CASSPGQAQDTIYF	TGTGCCAGCAGCCCGGGACAGGCCCAGGACACCATATATTTT
TRBV11-2	TRBJ2-3	-	-	CASSPRVKGDTQYF	TGTGCCAGCAGCCCCAGGGTTAAGGGCGATACGCAGTATTTT
TRBV12-5	TRBJ1-3	-	-	CASGLGGYTIYF	TGTGCTAGTGGTTTGGGCGGGTACACCATATATTTT
TRBV6-6	TRBJ2-7	once	-	CASSYGFDEQYF	TGTGCCAGCAGTTACGGTTTTGACGAGCAGTACTTC
TRBV4-3	TRBJ2-1	-	TRBD2	CASSQVRGLAGLEQFF	TGCGCCAGCAGCCAAGTTCGAGGACTAGCTGGTCTTGAGCAGTTCTTC
TRBV14	TRBJ2-7	-	-	CASSQSPIGGQYF	TGTGCCAGCAGCCAAAGCCCCATCGGGGGGCAGTACTTC
TRBV7-6	TRBJ1-6	-	-	CASSFSSYNSPLHF	TGTGCCAGCAGCTTTAGCTCCTATAATTCACCCCTCCACTTT
TRBV5-5	TRBJ1-1	-	-	CASSSLSGSEAFF	TGTGCCAGCAGCTCGCTATCAGGGTCTGAAGCTTTCTTT
TRBV4-2	TRBJ2-1	-	-	CASSQAGGPYNEQFF	TGTGCCAGCAGCCAAGCCGGGGGGCCTTACAATGAGCAGTTCTTC
TRBV7-9	TRBJ2-2	few	TRBD2	CANGGTGDTGELFF	TGTGCCAACGGGGGGACCGGGGACACCGGGGAGCTGTTTTTT
TRBV18	TRBJ2-1	-	TRBD2	CASSVSPGGNEQFF	TGTGCCAGCTCAGTCTCCCCGGGGGGCAATGAGCAGTTCTTC
TRBV6-6	TRBJ2-7	once	-	CASTSTGSINEQYF	TGTGCCAGCACTTCGACAGGAAGTATCAACGAGCAGTACTTC
TRBV4-2	TRBJ1-3	-	-	CASSQDRVPSVTSGNTIYF	TGTGCCAGCAGCCAAGATCGAGTCCCGAGTGTGACCTCTGGAAACACCATATATTTT
TRBV7-2	TRBJ1-4	-	-	CASSLEPRANEKLFF	TGTGCCAGCAGCTTAGAGCCCAGGGCCAATGAAAAACTGTTTTTT
TRBV15	TRBJ1-1	-	-	CATSRDRGRVNTEAFF	TGTGCCACCAGCAGAGATCGTGGCAGGGTGAACACTGAAGCTTTCTTT